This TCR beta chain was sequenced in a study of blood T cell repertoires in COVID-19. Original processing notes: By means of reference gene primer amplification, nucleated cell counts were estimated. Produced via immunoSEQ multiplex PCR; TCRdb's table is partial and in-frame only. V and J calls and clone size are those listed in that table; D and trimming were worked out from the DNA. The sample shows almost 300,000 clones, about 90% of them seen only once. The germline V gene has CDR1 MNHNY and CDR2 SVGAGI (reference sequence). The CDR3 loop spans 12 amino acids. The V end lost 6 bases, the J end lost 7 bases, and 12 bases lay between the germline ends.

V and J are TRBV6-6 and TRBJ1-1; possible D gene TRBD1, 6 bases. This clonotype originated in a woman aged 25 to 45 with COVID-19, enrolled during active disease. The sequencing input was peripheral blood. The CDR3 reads CASSIGQLEAFF. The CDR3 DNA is TGTGCCAGCAGCATTGGACAGCTTGAAGCTTTCTTT.